These 30 T cell receptor beta chains were all obtained from the same sample, sequenced in a study of blood T cell repertoires in COVID-19. Here immunoSEQ multiplex PCR was the method, and the copy in TCRdb shows in-frame clones only, minus some. Of about 62,000 clones in the sample, 80% to 95% were seen once. Material for sequencing was peripheral blood. These receptors all stem from a human donor in a cohort sampled during active COVID-19.

The chain has TRBV2 and TRBJ2-1; tentatively, D is TRBD1 (6 bases). The CDR3 contains 14 residues. Germline CDR1 is SNHLY and CDR2 is FYNNEI. With 4 bases removed from V and 6 bases from J, the gap between germline ends came to 13 bases. CDR3 in amino acids: CASSAGAEINEQFF. The CDR3 DNA sequence: TGTGCCAGCAGTGCAGGGGCAGAGATCAATGAGCAGTTCTTC.

DNA of the CDR3: TGTGCCAGCAGCACTACTCGCGAGCAGTACTTC. Translating it yields CASSTTREQYF. The J gene is TRBJ2-7, the V gene TRBV7-2; the D is unclear. V lost 5 bases to trimming and J lost 6 bases, with 8 bases between them. The CDR3 contains 11 residues. Germline V CDR1 and CDR2: SGHTA, FQGNSA.

This rearrangement joins TRBV9 to TRBJ1-1; D is unclear. CDR1 is SGDLS and CDR2 is YYNGEE in the germline V gene. This CDR3 has 14 amino acids. Trimming cost V 0 bases and J 0 bases, with 6 bases left between them. DNA of the CDR3: TGTGCCAGCAGCGTAGACAGCCTGAACACTGAAGCTTTCTTT. Translation: CASSVDSLNTEAFF.

The CDR3 DNA sequence: TGTGCCACCGGAGAACGGGACAAGCTCGCTAGCGGGAGCGTTCGGGGGGAGCTGTTTTTT. Translating it yields CATGERDKLASGSVRGELFF. The J gene is TRBJ2-2, the V gene TRBV24-1; 10 positions agree with TRBD2. Looked up from germline, CDR1 is KGHDR and CDR2 is SFDVKD. The CDR3 loop spans 20 amino acids. The V segment lost 9 bases and the J segment 8 bases; nucleotides outside the gene matches: 26.

This rearrangement joins TRBV7-2 to TRBJ2-1, with D tentatively TRBD1 (6 bases). The CDR3 is 15 residues long. The germline gives CDR1 SGHTA, CDR2 FQGNSA. V lost 5 bases, J lost 9 bases, and 20 bases lay in between. CDR3 sequence (DNA): TGTGCCAGCAGCCCCTGGGACCGCCGAGGGGGTGAGCAGTTCTTC. Protein: CASSPWDRRGGEQFF.

The rearrangement uses TRBV5-6 and TRBJ1-1; 9 positions match TRBD1. Germline V gene lookup returns CDR1 SGHDT and CDR2 YYEEEE. V gave up 4 bases and J gave up 2 bases; unmatched junction bases: 6. The CDR3 is 15 residues long. The CDR3 is CASSPGTGYNTEAFF. The CDR3 DNA is TGTGCCAGCAGCCCCGGGACAGGGTACAACACTGAAGCTTTCTTT.

The genes are TRBV4-1 and TRBJ2-7, with D maybe TRBD2 (7 bases). Looked up from germline, CDR1 is MGHRA and CDR2 is YSYEKL. The CDR3 covers 15 residues. V gave up 0 bases and J gave up 9 bases, with 18 bases separating them. CDR3 in DNA: TGCGCCAGCAGCCAAGAGGTGCGGGGGCCCCGGTGGCAGTACTTC. Translating gives CASSQEVRGPRWQYF.

This chain connects TRBV7-2 to TRBJ2-7; D might be TRBD1 (5 bases). The V end was cut by 5 bases, the J end by 9 bases, with 23 bases between. The CDR3 spans 15 residues. Germline lookup yields CDR1 SGHTA and CDR2 FQGNSA. The CDR3 loop is CASSRDRDNPTGQYF. In nucleotides, the CDR3 is TGTGCCAGCAGCCGCGACAGAGACAACCCTACGGGGCAGTACTTC.

V gene TRBV29-1 combines with J gene TRBJ1-2, with TRBD1 matching 9 bases. The V and J ends lost 7 bases and 7 bases, in that order; junction bases with no gene match: 13. This CDR3 contains 14 residues. Germline values: CDR1 SQVTM, CDR2 ANQGSEA. CDR3 sequence reads: CSADRGWPLPGYTF. In nucleotides, the CDR3 is TGCAGCGCTGACAGGGGGTGGCCCCTTCCTGGCTACACCTTC.

The chain employs TRBV9 and TRBJ1-6, with D tentatively TRBD1 (5 bases). In germline, CDR1 is SGDLS, CDR2 YYNGEE. This CDR3 region has 15 residues. V was cut by 4 bases and J by 7 bases, with 15 bases left in between. The CDR3 here is CASSLNAGRNSPLHF. CDR3 in DNA: TGTGCCAGCAGCTTAAATGCGGGACGGAATTCACCCCTCCACTTT.

The chain uses TRBV27 and TRBJ2-7; 7 bases fit TRBD2. The CDR3 consists of 14 residues. Germline CDR1 is MNHEY and CDR2 is SMNVEV (reference sequence). V lost 7 bases and J lost 0; bases outside the gene matches: 6. In DNA, the CDR3 is TGTGCCAGCACCCCTAGCGGAGGCTCCTACGAGCAGTACTTC. Translation gives CASTPSGGSYEQYF.

The rearrangement uses TRBV12-1 and TRBJ2-1; TRBD2, the table's D call, lacks a check against the DNA. TRBV12-1 is shown as a pseudogene. CDR3 size: 14 residues. CDR3 nucleotides: TGTGCCAGCAGCTCCCTCGGGAGTTTCAATGAGCAGTTCTTC. Protein product: CASSSLGSFNEQFF.

This clone showed up just a few times. The genes are TRBV19 and TRBJ2-7, with a possible D match to TRBD2 (7 bases). V lost 8 bases to trimming and J lost 5 bases, with 19 bases between them. The germline V gene has CDR1 LNHDA and CDR2 SQIVND (reference sequence). The CDR3 loop spans 14 amino acids. CDR3: CASQAGAPPHEQYF. The CDR3 coding sequence is TGTGCCAGTCAGGCGGGGGCGCCCCCACACGAGCAGTACTTC.

The chain links TRBV18 to TRBJ2-3; possibly TRBD2 for D (5 bases). Germline V CDR1 and CDR2: KGHSH, LQKENI. The CDR3 sequence is 17 residues long. The V and J ends lost 5 bases and 0 bases respectively, with 18 bases between them. The CDR3 bases are TGTGCCAGCTCATCTCGACTCTCGGGGTCTAGCACAGATACGCAGTATTTT. Its translation: CASSSRLSGSSTDTQYF.

V usage is TRBV5-6 and J usage is TRBJ1-2, with D possibly being TRBD1 (5 bases). Germline V gives CDR1 SGHDT, CDR2 YYEEEE. The V end lost 1 base, the J end lost 4 bases, and 14 bases lay between the germline ends. This CDR3 has 15 amino acids. The CDR3 reads CASSLSPAGRYGYTF. CDR3 coding DNA: TGTGCCAGCAGCTTGAGCCCGGCAGGGCGCTATGGCTACACCTTC.

V and J are TRBV3-1 (or the pseudogene TRBV3-2) and TRBJ2-1; 8 bases match TRBD2. J gave up 8 bases and V 8 bases, and 2 bases lay outside the gene matches. The germline gives CDR1 LGHDT, CDR2 YNNKEL (reference sequence). The CDR3 extends over 11 amino acids. CDR3 DNA sequence: TGTGCCAGCGGCGGGGGGCATGAGCAGTTCTTC. Residues: CASGGGHEQFF.

V is TRBV24-1 and J is TRBJ1-5, with D possibly matching TRBD1 (5 bases). Germline-derived CDR1 and CDR2 are KGHDR and SFDVKD. V gave up 1 base and J gave up 4 bases, with 7 bases separating them. CDR3 length equals 14 residues. Written as DNA, the CDR3 is TGTGCCACCAGTGATTTCAGGGATAATCAGCCCCAGCATTTT. Protein product: CATSDFRDNQPQHF.

The V gene is TRBV18, the J gene TRBJ2-7; maybe TRBD2 (6 bases). The germline V gene encodes CDR1 KGHSH and CDR2 LQKENI. The CDR3 covers 14 residues. V shed 0 bases and J shed 5 bases, with 11 bases lying between them. In nucleotides, the CDR3 is TGTGCCAGCTCACCACCGGGACTGAGCCACGAGCAGTACTTC. Translating gives CASSPPGLSHEQYF.

This chain joins TRBV2 and TRBJ2-7; TRBD1 agrees at 7 bases. This CDR3 contains 14 residues. The germline CDR1 and CDR2 sequences are SNHLY and FYNNEI. J was trimmed by 1 base and V by 9 bases; bases with no gene match: 9. The CDR3 loop reads CASQGDTASYEQYF. The DNA for the CDR3 is TGTGCCAGTCAGGGGGACACGGCATCCTACGAGCAGTACTTC.

Concerning this clone: One end of the junction varies from germline; a read error may be responsible. This chain connects TRBV30 to TRBJ2-3, with D possibly being TRBD1 (6 bases). CDR3 length: 12 residues. Germline CDR1 is GTSNPN and CDR2 is SVGIG (reference sequence). The CDR3 DNA follows: TGTGCCTGGGCTGATTGGACAGACACGCAGTATTTT. Its protein is CAWADWTDTQYF.

The chain links TRBV6-5 to TRBJ2-3, with a weak D call TRBD2 (5 bases). CDR3 length: 15 residues. CDR1 and CDR2 (germline): MNHEY, SVGAGI. V gave up 0 bases and J gave up 5 bases, with 12 bases separating them. The DNA of the CDR3 is TGTGCCAGCAGTTACTCCCCGGGGATATTAGATACGCAGTATTTT. The encoded protein is CASSYSPGILDTQYF.

The J gene is TRBJ2-7, the V gene TRBV9, with 7 bases aligning to TRBD2. The CDR3 totals 18 residues. The V gene end was trimmed by 0 bases and the J gene end by 2 bases; junction bases not matched to a gene: 14. The germline V gene has CDR1 SGDLS and CDR2 YYNGEE. CDR3 nucleotide sequence: TGTGCCAGCAGCGTAGGCAGAGGAGTTAGCGGGCAGACCTACGAGCAGTACTTC. It specifies CASSVGRGVSGQTYEQYF.

V gene TRBV7-8 combines with J gene TRBJ1-5; D not certain. Looked up from germline, CDR1 is SGHVS and CDR2 is FQNEAQ. V dropped 5 bases and J dropped 4 bases, with 6 bases sitting between them. This CDR3 region has 12 residues. The CDR3 DNA is TGTGCCAGCAGCCTTCATAATCAGCCCCAGCATTTT. This translates into CASSLHNQPQHF.

The chain employs TRBV18 and TRBJ2-6; maybe TRBD1 (6 bases). The CDR3 totals 15 residues. CDR1 and CDR2 (germline): KGHSH, LQKENI. V was cut by 3 bases and J by 2 bases, with 8 bases left in between. The CDR3 is CASSPQGTGANVLTF. The CDR3 region has the DNA TGTGCCAGCTCACCCCAGGGGACTGGGGCCAACGTCCTGACTTTC.

The CDR3 spells CASSPYPSSGGGETQYF. The CDR3 bases are TGTGCCAGCAGTCCATACCCCTCTAGCGGGGGCGGCGAGACCCAGTACTTC. The chain is built from TRBV27 and TRBJ2-5, with 10 bases identical to TRBD2. From germline, CDR1 is MNHEY and CDR2 SMNVEV (reference sequence). This CDR3 spans 17 amino acids. V lost 5 bases, J lost 5 bases, and 14 bases stayed unmatched.

The chain uses TRBV29-1 and TRBJ2-5; 9 bases are a match to TRBD1. This CDR3 contains 13 residues. The germline V gene has CDR1 SQVTM and CDR2 ANQGSEA. V lost 2 bases to trimming and J lost 3 bases; unmatched junction nucleotides: 1. In DNA form, the CDR3 reads TGCAGCGTTGAATGGACAGGGGAAGAGACCCAGTACTTC. Translation gives CSVEWTGEETQYF.

The chain has TRBV7-2 and TRBJ2-7, with D perhaps matching TRBD1 (6 bases). Germline lookup yields CDR1 SGHTA and CDR2 FQGNSA. This CDR3 has 14 amino acids. Trimming removed 8 bases from V and 7 bases from J, with 21 bases in between. The CDR3 bases are TGTGCCAGCGGGGTATTAACAGGGAGTTTAGAGCAGTACTTC. It is translated as CASGVLTGSLEQYF.

The chain carries TRBV27 and TRBJ2-7; 10 bases are shared with TRBD2. Germline V lookup: CDR1 MNHEY, CDR2 SMNVEV (reference sequence). The CDR3 loop spans 15 amino acids. V lost 2 bases and J lost 2; bases outside the gene matches: 3. In DNA form, the CDR3 reads TGTGCCAGCAGTTTAGGTACTAGCGGGGCCTACGAGCAGTACTTC. Residues: CASSLGTSGAYEQYF.

The V call is TRBV7-9, the J call TRBJ1-1; D may be TRBD1 (6 bases). CDR3 size: 19 residues. Per the germline V gene, CDR1 is SEHNR and CDR2 is FQNEAQ (reference sequence). With 0 bases removed from V and 3 bases from J, the gap between germline ends came to 23 bases. The CDR3 region is CASSLAASWGGLSHTEAFF. In DNA, the CDR3 is TGTGCCAGCAGCTTAGCGGCGTCTTGGGGGGGCTTATCACACACTGAAGCTTTCTTT.

V gene TRBV7-2 combines with J gene TRBJ2-1, with TRBD1 matching over 9 bases. The CDR3 is made up of 15 amino acids. After removal of 5 bases from V and 6 bases from J, the junction contained 8 bases not matched to a gene. Germline lookup yields CDR1 SGHTA and CDR2 FQGNSA. The CDR3 loop reads CASSPGQGVGNEQFF. CDR3 DNA: TGTGCCAGCAGCCCGGGACAGGGAGTGGGCAATGAGCAGTTCTTC.